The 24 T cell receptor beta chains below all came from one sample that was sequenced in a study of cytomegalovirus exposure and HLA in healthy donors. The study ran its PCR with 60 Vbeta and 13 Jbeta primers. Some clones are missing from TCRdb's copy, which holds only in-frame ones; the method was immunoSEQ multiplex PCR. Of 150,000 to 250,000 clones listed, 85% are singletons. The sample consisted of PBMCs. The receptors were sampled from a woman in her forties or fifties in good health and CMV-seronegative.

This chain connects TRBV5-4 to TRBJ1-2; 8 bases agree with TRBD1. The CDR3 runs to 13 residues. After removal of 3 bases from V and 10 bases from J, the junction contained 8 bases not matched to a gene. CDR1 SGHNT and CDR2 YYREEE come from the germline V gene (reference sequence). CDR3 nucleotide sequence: TGTGCCAGCAGCTCCAACAGGGGGTCGTACTACACCTTC. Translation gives CASSSNRGSYYTF.

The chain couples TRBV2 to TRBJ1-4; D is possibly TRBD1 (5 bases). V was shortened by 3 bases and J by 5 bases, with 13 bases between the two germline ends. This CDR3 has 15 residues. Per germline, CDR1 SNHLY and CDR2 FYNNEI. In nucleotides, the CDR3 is TGTGCCAGCAGTGAGTGGGGGGAAGTGAATGAAAAACTGTTTTTT. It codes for CASSEWGEVNEKLFF. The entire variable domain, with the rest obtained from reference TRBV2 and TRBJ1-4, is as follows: EPEVTQTPSHQVTQMGQEVILRCVPISNHLYFYWYRQILGQKVEFLVSFYNNEISEKSEIFDDQFSVERPDGSNFTLKIRSTKLEDSAMYFCASSEWGEVNEKLFFGSGTQLSVL.

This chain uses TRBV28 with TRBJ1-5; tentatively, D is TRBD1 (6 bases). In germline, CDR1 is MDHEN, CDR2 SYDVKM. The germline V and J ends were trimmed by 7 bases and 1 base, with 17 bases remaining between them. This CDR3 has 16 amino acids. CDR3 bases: TGTGCCAGCATCTTAGGGGGGGGGAACAGCAATCAGCCCCAGCATTTT. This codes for CASILGGGNSNQPQHF.

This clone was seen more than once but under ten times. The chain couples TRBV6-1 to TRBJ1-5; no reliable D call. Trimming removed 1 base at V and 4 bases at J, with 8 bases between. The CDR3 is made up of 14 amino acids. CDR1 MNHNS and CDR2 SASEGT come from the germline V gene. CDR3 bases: TGTGCCAGCAGTGAAGTTTTTCGGAATCAGCCCCAGCATTTT. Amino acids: CASSEVFRNQPQHF.

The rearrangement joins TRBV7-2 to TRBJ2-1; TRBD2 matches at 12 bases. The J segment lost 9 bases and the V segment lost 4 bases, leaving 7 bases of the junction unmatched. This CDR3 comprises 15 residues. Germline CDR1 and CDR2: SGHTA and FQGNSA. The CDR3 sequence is CASSWRLAGDLEQFF. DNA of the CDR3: TGTGCCAGCAGCTGGCGACTAGCGGGAGATCTTGAGCAGTTCTTC. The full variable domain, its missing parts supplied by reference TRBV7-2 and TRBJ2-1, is GAGVSQSPSNKVTEKGKDVELRCDPISGHTALYWYRQSLGQGLEFLIYFQGNSAPDKSGLPSDRFSAERTGGSVSTLTIQRTQQEDSAVYLCASSWRLAGDLEQFFGPGTRLTVL.

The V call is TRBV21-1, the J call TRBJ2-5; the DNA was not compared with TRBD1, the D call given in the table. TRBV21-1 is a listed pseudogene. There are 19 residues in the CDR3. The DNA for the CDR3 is TGTGCCAGCGCGAGAGAAGGGGGCAGGGGGACCAAACGGGAGGAGACCCAGTACTTC. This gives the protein CASAREGGRGTKREETQYF.

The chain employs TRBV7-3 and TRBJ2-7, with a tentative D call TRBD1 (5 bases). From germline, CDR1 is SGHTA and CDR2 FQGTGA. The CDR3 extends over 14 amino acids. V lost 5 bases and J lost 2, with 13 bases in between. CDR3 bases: TGTGCCAGCAGCCGAACACCGACAGCCTACGAGCAGTACTTC. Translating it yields CASSRTPTAYEQYF.

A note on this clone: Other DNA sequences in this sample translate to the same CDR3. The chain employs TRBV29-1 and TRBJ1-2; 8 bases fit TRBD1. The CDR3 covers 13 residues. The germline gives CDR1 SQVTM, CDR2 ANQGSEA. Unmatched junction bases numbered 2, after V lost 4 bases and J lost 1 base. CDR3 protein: CSVGTGSNYGYTF. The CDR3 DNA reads TGCAGCGTTGGGACAGGGAGTAACTATGGCTACACCTTC. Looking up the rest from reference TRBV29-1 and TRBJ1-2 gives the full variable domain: SAVISQKPSRDICQRGTSLTIQCQVDSQVTMMFWYRQQPGQSLTLIATANQGSEATYESGFVIDKFPISRPNLTFSTLTVSNMSPEDSSIYLCSVGTGSNYGYTFGSGTRLTVV.

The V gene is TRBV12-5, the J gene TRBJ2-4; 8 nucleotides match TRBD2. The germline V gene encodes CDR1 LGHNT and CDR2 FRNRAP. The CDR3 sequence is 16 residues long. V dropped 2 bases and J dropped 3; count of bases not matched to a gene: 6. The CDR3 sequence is CASGLFSGTSKNIQYF. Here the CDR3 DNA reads TGTGCTAGTGGTTTGTTTAGCGGGACTAGCAAAAACATTCAGTACTTC.

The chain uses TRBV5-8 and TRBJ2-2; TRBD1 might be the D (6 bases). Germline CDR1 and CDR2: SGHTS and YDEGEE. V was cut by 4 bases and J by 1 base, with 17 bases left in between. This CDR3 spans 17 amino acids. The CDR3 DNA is TGTGCCAGCAGCCTCACAGGGCTCAACCTGAACACCGGGGAGCTGTTTTTT. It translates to CASSLTGLNLNTGELFF.

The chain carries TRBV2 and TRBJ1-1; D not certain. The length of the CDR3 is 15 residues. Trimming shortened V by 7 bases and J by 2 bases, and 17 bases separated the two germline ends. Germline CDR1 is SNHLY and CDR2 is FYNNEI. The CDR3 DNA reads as TGTGCCAGCAAAAGTGAGGTCGTATTTAACACTGAAGCTTTCTTT. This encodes CASKSEVVFNTEAFF.

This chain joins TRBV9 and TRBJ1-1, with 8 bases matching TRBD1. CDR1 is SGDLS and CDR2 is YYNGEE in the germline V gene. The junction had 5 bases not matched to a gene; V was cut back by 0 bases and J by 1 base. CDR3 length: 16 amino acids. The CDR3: CASSVARQGTNTEAFF. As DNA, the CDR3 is TGTGCCAGCAGCGTAGCCAGACAGGGGACGAACACTGAAGCTTTCTTT. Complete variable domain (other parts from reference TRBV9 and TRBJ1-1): DSGVTQTPKHLITATGQRVTLRCSPRSGDLSVYWYQQSLDQGLQFLIQYYNGEERAKGNILERFSAQQFPDLHSELNLSSLELGDSALYFCASSVARQGTNTEAFFGQGTRLTVV.

The CDR3 nucleotides read TGTGCCAGTAGTTCCTCCACCGGGATATACACTGAAGCTTTCTTT. Translated, it gives CASSSSTGIYTEAFF. V usage is TRBV19 and J usage is TRBJ1-1; D remains ambiguous. The CDR3 totals 15 residues. Germline CDR1 LNHDA, CDR2 SQIVND (reference sequence). Trimming removed 5 bases at V and 3 bases at J, with 16 bases between. The variable domain in full, completed from reference TRBV19 and TRBJ1-1, reads DGGITQSPKYLFRKEGQNVTLSCEQNLNHDAMYWYRQDPGQGLRLIYYSQIVNDFQKGDIAEGYSVSREKKESFPLTVTSAQKNPTAFYLCASSSSTGIYTEAFFGQGTRLTVV.

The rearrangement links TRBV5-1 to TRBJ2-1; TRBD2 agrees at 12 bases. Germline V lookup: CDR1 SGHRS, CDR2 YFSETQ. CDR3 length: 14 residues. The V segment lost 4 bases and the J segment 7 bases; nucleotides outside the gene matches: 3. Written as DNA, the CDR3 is TGCGCCAGCAGCCGGACTAGCGGGATGAATGAGCAGTTCTTC. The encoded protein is CASSRTSGMNEQFF.

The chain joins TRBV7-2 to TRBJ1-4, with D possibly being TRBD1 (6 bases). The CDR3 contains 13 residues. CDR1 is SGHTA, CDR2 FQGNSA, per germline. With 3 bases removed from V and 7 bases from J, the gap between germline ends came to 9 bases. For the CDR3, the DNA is TGTGCCAGCAGCTTCAGGGGCGGTGAAAAACTGTTTTTT. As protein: CASSFRGGEKLFF.

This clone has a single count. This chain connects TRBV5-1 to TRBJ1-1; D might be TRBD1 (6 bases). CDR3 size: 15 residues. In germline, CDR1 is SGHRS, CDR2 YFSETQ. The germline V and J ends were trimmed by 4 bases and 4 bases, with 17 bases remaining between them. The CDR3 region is CASSPGHRDGTEAFF. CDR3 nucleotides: TGCGCCAGCAGCCCCGGACACAGGGATGGCACTGAAGCTTTCTTT.

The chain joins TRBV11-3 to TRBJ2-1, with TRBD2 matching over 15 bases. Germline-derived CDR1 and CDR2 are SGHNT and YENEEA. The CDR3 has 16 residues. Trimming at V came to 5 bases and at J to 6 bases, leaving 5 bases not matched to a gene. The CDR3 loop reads CASSAGLAGGINEQFF. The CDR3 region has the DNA TGTGCCAGCAGCGCGGGACTAGCGGGAGGAATCAATGAGCAGTTCTTC.

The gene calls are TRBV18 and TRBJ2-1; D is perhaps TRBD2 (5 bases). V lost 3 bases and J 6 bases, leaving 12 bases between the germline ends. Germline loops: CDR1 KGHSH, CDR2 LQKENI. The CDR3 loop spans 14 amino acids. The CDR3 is CASSPPLAGNEQFF. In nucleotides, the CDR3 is TGTGCCAGCTCACCCCCCCTAGCCGGCAATGAGCAGTTCTTC.

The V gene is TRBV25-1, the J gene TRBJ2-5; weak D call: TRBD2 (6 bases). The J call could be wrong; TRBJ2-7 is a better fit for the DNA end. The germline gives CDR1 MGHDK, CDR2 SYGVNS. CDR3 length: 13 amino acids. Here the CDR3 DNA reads TGTGCCAGCAGTGACTGGAGGGCCGACGAGCAGTACTTC. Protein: CASSDWRADEQYF.

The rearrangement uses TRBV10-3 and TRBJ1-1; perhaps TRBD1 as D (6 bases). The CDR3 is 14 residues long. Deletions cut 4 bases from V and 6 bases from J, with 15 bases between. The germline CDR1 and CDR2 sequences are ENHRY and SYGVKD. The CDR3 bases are TGTGCCATCAGTGTAGCGGGACACTTGGCTGAAGCTTTCTTT. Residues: CAISVAGHLAEAFF.

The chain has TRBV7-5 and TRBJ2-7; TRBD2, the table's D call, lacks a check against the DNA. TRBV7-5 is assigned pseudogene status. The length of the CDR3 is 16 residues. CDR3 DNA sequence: TGTGTCAGAAGCCCCCGGGGGCTAGCGGACTCCTACGAGCAGTACTTC. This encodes CVRSPRGLADSYEQYF.

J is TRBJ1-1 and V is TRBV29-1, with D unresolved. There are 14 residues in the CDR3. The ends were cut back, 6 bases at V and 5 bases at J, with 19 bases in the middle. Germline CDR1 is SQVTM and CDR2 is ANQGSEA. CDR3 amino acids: CSVLPSTLLTEAFF. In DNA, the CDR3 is TGCAGCGTACTCCCATCCACTCTCTTGACTGAAGCTTTCTTT. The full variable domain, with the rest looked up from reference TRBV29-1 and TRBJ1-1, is SAVISQKPSRDICQRGTSLTIQCQVDSQVTMMFWYRQQPGQSLTLIATANQGSEATYESGFVIDKFPISRPNLTFSTLTVSNMSPEDSSIYLCSVLPSTLLTEAFFGQGTRLTVV.

The CDR3 spells CASSGQGFLGQPQHF. CDR3 nucleotide sequence: TGTGCCAGCAGTGGCCAGGGGTTTTTAGGTCAGCCCCAGCATTTT. The V call is TRBV6-1, the J call TRBJ1-5; a possible D gene is TRBD1 (6 bases). This CDR3 is 15 amino acids long. Germline V gives CDR1 MNHNS, CDR2 SASEGT. Deletions cut 4 bases from V and 6 bases from J, with 16 bases between.

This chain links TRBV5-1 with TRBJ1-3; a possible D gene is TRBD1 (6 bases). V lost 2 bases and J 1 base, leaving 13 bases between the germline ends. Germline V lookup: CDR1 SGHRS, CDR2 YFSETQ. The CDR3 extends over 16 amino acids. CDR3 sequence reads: CASSFNQGLSGNTIYF. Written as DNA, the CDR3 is TGCGCCAGCAGCTTTAATCAGGGGCTATCTGGAAACACCATATATTTT. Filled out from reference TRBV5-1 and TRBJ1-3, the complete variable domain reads KAGVTQTPRYLIKTRGQQVTLSCSPISGHRSVSWYQQTPGQGLQFLFEYFSETQRNKGNFPGRFSGRQFSNSRSEMNVSTLELGDSALYLCASSFNQGLSGNTIYFGEGSWLTVV.